The 15 T cell receptor beta chains below come from one sample, sequenced in a study of cytomegalovirus exposure and HLA in healthy donors. 60 Vbeta and 13 Jbeta primers were used in PCR. Clones were read by immunoSEQ multiplex PCR, and TCRdb kept only the in-frame ones, dropping some. The table has 120,000 to 150,000 clones, over 60% seen once. Sequencing was performed on PBMCs. Source of these receptors: a female donor in good health and CMV-seronegative.

V is TRBV5-1 and J is TRBJ2-2; tentative D call: TRBD1 (6 bases). Germline V gene data show CDR1 as SGHRS and CDR2 as YFSETQ. V was shortened by 5 bases and J by 0 bases, with 14 bases between the two germline ends. The CDR3 has 16 amino acids. The CDR3 sequence is CASRPKNRANTGELFF. In nucleotides, the CDR3 is TGCGCCAGCAGACCTAAAAACAGGGCGAACACCGGGGAGCTGTTTTTT. Combining the CDR3 with reference TRBV5-1 and TRBJ2-2 gives the whole variable domain KAGVTQTPRYLIKTRGQQVTLSCSPISGHRSVSWYQQTPGQGLQFLFEYFSETQRNKGNFPGRFSGRQFSNSRSEMNVSTLELGDSALYLCASRPKNRANTGELFFGEGSRLTVL.

The rearrangement links TRBV28 to TRBJ2-7, with 8 bases fitting TRBD1. The J segment lost 6 bases and the V segment lost 8 bases, leaving 18 bases of the junction unmatched. The CDR3 has 16 residues. Germline CDR1 MDHEN, CDR2 SYDVKM. DNA for the CDR3: TGTGCCAGCGCGAGTCCCAGCGCCGGACAGGGTAGCGAGCAGTACTTC. Protein product: CASASPSAGQGSEQYF.

The chain employs TRBV7-9 and TRBJ2-5; D may be TRBD1 (6 bases). The V end lost 5 bases, the J end lost 2 bases, and 9 bases lay between the germline ends. The germline V gene has CDR1 SEHNR and CDR2 FQNEAQ (reference sequence). This CDR3 is 13 amino acids long. CDR3 sequence reads: CASSRGGQETQYF. The DNA for the CDR3 is TGTGCCAGCAGCCGAGGGGGACAAGAGACCCAGTACTTC.

The chain recombines TRBV6-5 with TRBJ1-2; D gene uncertain. The ends were cut back, 6 bases at V and 0 bases at J, with 11 bases in the middle. The CDR3 has 14 amino acids. The germline gives CDR1 MNHEY, CDR2 SVGAGI. This chain's CDR3 is CASSTLKPNYGYTF. The CDR3 DNA sequence: TGTGCCAGCAGCACCCTGAAGCCTAACTATGGCTACACCTTC.

The chain is built from TRBV13 and TRBJ2-7, with TRBD1 matching over 7 bases. The CDR3 loop spans 13 amino acids. Germline trimming cut 5 bases from V and 1 base from J; bases unmatched to any gene: 2. In germline, CDR1 is PRHDT, CDR2 FYEKMQ (reference sequence). CDR3 amino acids: CASSRGQSYEQYF. In DNA form, the CDR3 reads TGTGCCAGCAGCCGGGGACAGTCCTACGAGCAGTACTTC.

J is TRBJ2-7 and V is TRBV11-3, with D maybe TRBD1 (7 bases). This CDR3 is built from 15 residues. Germline values: CDR1 SGHNT, CDR2 YENEEA. V was shortened by 1 base and J by 2 bases, with 12 bases between the two germline ends. This CDR3 is CASSLAQGGPYEQYF. The CDR3 bases are TGTGCCAGCAGCTTAGCCCAGGGGGGCCCCTACGAGCAGTACTTC.

V usage is TRBV20-1 and J usage is TRBJ1-2, with a possible D match to TRBD1 (6 bases). CDR1 DFQATT and CDR2 SNEGSKA come from the germline V gene (reference sequence). The CDR3 totals 10 residues. Trimming took off 3 bases at V and 7 bases at J, with 6 bases between the two ends. CDR3 sequence: CSASRGGYTF. In DNA form, the CDR3 reads TGCAGTGCTAGCAGGGGTGGCTACACCTTC.

This clone appeared a few times. V gene TRBV9 combines with J gene TRBJ2-1; possibly TRBD2 for D (6 bases). Looked up from germline, CDR1 is SGDLS and CDR2 is YYNGEE. The CDR3 length is 14 residues. The V and J ends lost 0 bases and 10 bases respectively, with 14 bases between them. The CDR3 reads CASSVAARGSEQFF. The DNA for the CDR3 is TGTGCCAGCAGCGTAGCAGCGCGGGGCTCCGAGCAGTTCTTC.

J is TRBJ2-7 and V is TRBV27; 8 bases agree with TRBD1. This CDR3 contains 14 residues. The trim removed 8 bases at V and 6 bases at J, leaving 12 bases unmatched. Looked up from germline, CDR1 is MNHEY and CDR2 is SMNVEV (reference sequence). The CDR3 nucleotides are TGTGCCAGCGTTGGGGGCAGGGGGCATTTCGAGCAGTACTTC. Protein: CASVGGRGHFEQYF.

In DNA form, the CDR3 reads TGCGCCAGCAGGTGGGACAGGGGAGTCTATGGCTACACCTTC. It is translated as CASRWDRGVYGYTF. The chain carries TRBV10-1 and TRBJ1-2; 10 bases align to TRBD1. The V segment lost 6 bases and the J segment 4 bases; nucleotides outside the gene matches: 5. CDR1 and CDR2 (germline): WNHNN, SYGVQD (reference sequence). The CDR3 runs to 14 residues.

This clone was detected once. The chain uses TRBV19 and TRBJ2-1; D is possibly TRBD1 (5 bases). Germline CDR1 reads LNHDA; CDR2 reads SQIVND (reference sequence). V was clipped by 9 bases and J by 5 bases, with 14 bases between them. The CDR3 consists of 13 residues. The CDR3 sequence is CASRDRSDNEQFF. CDR3 nucleotide sequence: TGTGCCAGCAGGGATCGGTCCGACAATGAGCAGTTCTTC.

The CDR3 coding sequence is TGTGCCGCCCAAGGGGGAGCGGCAAACACCGGGGAGCTGTTTTTT. Encoded protein: CAAQGGAANTGELFF. V is TRBV10-3 and J is TRBJ2-2, with D perhaps matching TRBD1 (6 bases). This CDR3 contains 15 residues. The germline V and J ends were trimmed by 11 bases and 2 bases, with 18 bases remaining between them. Germline V gene data show CDR1 as ENHRY and CDR2 as SYGVKD.

This clone was counted a single time. V is TRBV5-1 and J is TRBJ2-7; TRBD1 agrees at 7 bases. There are 14 residues in the CDR3. Germline V gene sequence: CDR1 SGHRS, CDR2 YFSETQ. J lost 1 base, V lost 3 bases, and 4 bases had no gene match. CDR3 region: CASSYTQGSYEQYF. Here the CDR3 DNA reads TGCGCCAGCAGCTATACACAGGGGTCCTACGAGCAGTACTTC.

The chain is built from TRBV5-1 and TRBJ2-2; the match to TRBD2 covers 8 bases. CDR1 and CDR2 from the germline V gene are SGHRS and YFSETQ. Losses at the gene ends were 4 bases for V and 4 bases for J; bases not matched to a gene: 6. The CDR3 loop spans 15 amino acids. The CDR3 loop reads CASSPGTRGTGELFF. Written as DNA, the CDR3 is TGCGCCAGCAGCCCTGGGACTAGGGGCACCGGGGAGCTGTTTTTT.

The chain carries TRBV7-3 and TRBJ2-1; 9 bases fit TRBD2. The junction had 4 bases not matched to a gene; V was cut back by 4 bases and J by 0 bases. CDR1 is SGHTA and CDR2 is FQGTGA in the germline V gene. The CDR3 consists of 16 residues. For the CDR3, the DNA is TGTGCCAGCAGCTCAAGTAGCGGGAGCTCCTACAATGAGCAGTTCTTC. Residues: CASSSSSGSSYNEQFF. Using reference TRBV7-3 and TRBJ2-1 for the parts outside the CDR3, the full variable domain is GAGVSQTPSNKVTEKGKYVELRCDPISGHTALYWYRQSLGQGPEFLIYFQGTGAADDSGLPNDRFFAVRPEGSVSTLKIQRTERGDSAVYLCASSSSSGSSYNEQFFGPGTRLTVL.